Below, 15 T cell receptor beta chains from the same sample are listed, as sequenced in a study of monozygotic twins with inflammatory bowel disease. One entry per CDR3 protein, without DNA, is what TCRdb gives after re-calling the 5' RACE reads. This table holds a few hundred thousand distinct CDR3 sequences. Sequencing used blood. These receptors were taken from a human donor with ulcerative colitis or Crohn's disease, or a healthy co-twin of an affected twin (not recorded which).

The chain joins TRBV7-6 to TRBJ2-3. The length of the CDR3 is 13 residues. The germline CDR1 and CDR2 sequences are SGHVS and FNYEAQ. The CDR3 region is CASSLVETDTQYF.

This rearrangement joins TRBV20-1 to TRBJ1-5; TCRdb indicates TRBD1, and absent DNA this call remains unverified. Germline CDR1 DFQATT, CDR2 SNEGSKA (reference sequence). The CDR3 spans 14 residues. CDR3 sequence: CSARGTPGNQPQHF.

The rearrangement uses TRBV7-3 and TRBJ1-1; the TCRdb call, TRBD1, lacks DNA for checking. This CDR3 is built from 14 residues. The germline V gene encodes CDR1 SGHTA and CDR2 FQGTGA. CDR3 residues: CASSRAPGVTEAFF.

The rearrangement joins TRBV6-1 to TRBJ1-1; the TCRdb call, TRBD1, lacks DNA for checking. CDR3 length: 12 amino acids. CDR1 is MNHNS, CDR2 SASEGT, per germline. The CDR3 sequence is CASSEYWEPRGF.

This sequence joins TRBV5-1 and TRBJ2-1. Germline loops: CDR1 SGHRS, CDR2 YFSETQ. The CDR3 runs to 14 residues. The CDR3 protein is CASSWGRITGEQFF.

The rearrangement links TRBV28 to TRBJ2-1. This CDR3 spans 16 amino acids. Germline CDR1 reads MDHEN; CDR2 reads SYDVKM. The chain's CDR3 is CASSLDLKGSYNEQFF. Drawing the rest from reference TRBV28 and TRBJ2-1, the complete variable domain is DVKVTQSSRYLVKRTGEKVFLECVQDMDHENMFWYRQDPGLGLRLIYFSYDVKMKEKGDIPEGYSVSREKKERFSLILESASTNQTSMYLCASSLDLKGSYNEQFFGPGTRLTVL.

V is TRBV7-2 and J is TRBJ1-4. The CDR3 covers 17 residues. Germline V gene sequence: CDR1 SGHTA, CDR2 FQGNSA. CDR3 region: CASSLLRSGKGNEKLFF.

The V and J genes are TRBV19 and TRBJ2-1; TCRdb lists TRBD2, though no DNA is available to test this call. Germline CDR1 reads LNHDA; CDR2 reads SQIVND (reference sequence). The CDR3 totals 13 residues. The CDR3 here is CASSIASGDEQFF.

The genes are TRBV12-3 or TRBV12-4 and TRBJ1-2; TCRdb's D gene call, TRBD1, goes unchecked for lack of DNA. CDR3 length equals 15 residues. CDR3: CASSLWDRDSDGYTF.

The chain has TRBV9 and TRBJ1-1; the D call of TRBD1 rests on TCRdb alone, since no DNA is present to check it. Germline V gene data show CDR1 as SGDLS and CDR2 as YYNGEE. CDR3 length: 18 residues. The CDR3 loop reads CASSVAPGTVRGGTEAFF.

The rearrangement uses TRBV27 and TRBJ2-1; TCRdb returns TRBD2, unconfirmable since there is no DNA. The germline gives CDR1 MNHEY, CDR2 SMNVEV (reference sequence). CDR3 size: 16 residues. This CDR3 is CASSSYSGGTYNEQFF.

CDR3 residues: CASSSRAGSYGYTF. This chain uses TRBV5-1 with TRBJ1-2; TCRdb gives TRBD1 as the D gene, but with no DNA this cannot be confirmed. Germline V gives CDR1 SGHRS, CDR2 YFSETQ. This CDR3 spans 14 amino acids.

The chain is built from TRBV4-2 and TRBJ1-2; TCRdb outputs TRBD1, but without DNA this stays unchecked. The CDR3 is 14 residues long. CDR1 and CDR2 from the germline V gene are LGHNA and YNFKEQ. CDR3: CASSPRVFSYGYTF.

The genes are TRBV19 and TRBJ1-5; TCRdb calls TRBD1, which cannot be checked without DNA. The CDR3 sequence is 17 residues long. Germline V lookup: CDR1 LNHDA, CDR2 SQIVND (reference sequence). The CDR3 loop reads CASTTGQGAGGNQPQHF.

The chain recombines TRBV29-1 with TRBJ2-5; TCRdb indicates TRBD2, and absent DNA this call remains unverified. CDR1 is SQVTM and CDR2 is ANQGSEA in the germline V gene. This CDR3 contains 13 residues. CDR3 region: CSVERAGERSQYF.